One sample yielded the 3 T cell receptor beta chains listed below, sequenced in a study of cytomegalovirus exposure and HLA in healthy donors. TCRdb's table, derived via immunoSEQ multiplex PCR, lists solely in-frame clones and lacks some. The sample consists of about 280,000 clones, 70% to 90% of them appearing once. Sequencing was carried out using PBMCs. The receptors were gathered from a woman younger than 30 in good health and CMV-seronegative.

This chain connects TRBV25-1 to TRBJ1-2; TRBD1 matches 7 bases. Germline-derived CDR1 and CDR2 are MGHDK and SYGVNS. This CDR3 comprises 16 residues. The V and J ends lost 3 bases and 2 bases, in that order; junction bases with no gene match: 9. CDR3 sequence (DNA): TGTGCCAGCAGTGAGACACTGACAGGGCCGAACTATGGCTACACCTTC. It encodes CASSETLTGPNYGYTF.

The chain joins TRBV28 to TRBJ1-1; D not certain. The germline gives CDR1 MDHEN, CDR2 SYDVKM. The CDR3 has 13 amino acids. Trimming took 1 base from V and 3 from J, leaving 6 bases between them. The DNA of the CDR3 is TGTGCCAGCAGTTTATTTGTAGACACTGAAGCTTTCTTT. Translation gives CASSLFVDTEAFF.

V and J are TRBV28 and TRBJ2-7; 10 nucleotides align to TRBD1. The J segment lost 1 base and the V segment lost 5 bases, leaving 5 bases of the junction unmatched. The CDR3 spans 15 residues. Per germline, CDR1 MDHEN and CDR2 SYDVKM. CDR3 nucleotides: TGTGCCAGCAGTCCGCCGGGACAGGGGTCCTACGAGCAGTACTTC. This gives the protein CASSPPGQGSYEQYF.